The rows below give T cell receptor beta chains drawn from one sample of a study of T-cell reconstitution after alpha-beta-depleted transplantation in children. MiXCR was run by TCRdb on the PCR reads, yielding one entry per CDR3 protein. Altogether around 380,000 distinct CDR3 sequences are present, 11% being singletons, with the ten largest covering roughly 6%. Sequenced material: PBMCs from the stem cell graft donor, taken from the stem cell graft. These receptors were collected from a human donor who donated a stem cell graft to a child with acute myeloid leukemia. Each CDR3 is given with its conserved first and last residue. A row's size may be missing; if present it is once, few, many or a size class.

clone_size v_call cdr3_aa
few TRBV12-3/TRBV12-4 CASSSITTRDRANTEAFF
- TRBV4-3 CASSQDPPATTNQPQHF
few TRBV20-1 CSAIKGFPYEQYF
- TRBV5-1 CASSSGAQSGDYGYTF
- TRBV5-1 CASSPGLAPTGELFF
many TRBV9 CASSVKAVTGHYEQYF
- TRBV29-1 CSVEGGVGDTQYF
- TRBV5-1 CASSRDRINYGYTF
- TRBV6-2/TRBV6-3 CASSTVDKGSGANVLTF
- TRBV7-9 CASSPRDWTGELFF
many TRBV20-1 CSASESSGNTDTQYF
many TRBV21-1 CASSKLGLASYEQYF
- TRBV4-1 CASSREGQATEAFF
many TRBV20-1 CSARGGQFYEQYF
few TRBV6-2/TRBV6-3 CASSLRPTGYGYTF
- TRBV20-1 CSARDRDRVTYNEQFF
- TRBV12-3/TRBV12-4 CASSPQGLYSNQPQHF
few TRBV29-1 CSAETRYNEQFF